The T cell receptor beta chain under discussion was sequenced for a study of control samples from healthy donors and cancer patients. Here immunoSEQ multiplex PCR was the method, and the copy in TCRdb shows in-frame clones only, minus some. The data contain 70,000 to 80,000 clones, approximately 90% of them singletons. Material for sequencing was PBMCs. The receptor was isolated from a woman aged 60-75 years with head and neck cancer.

The CDR3 spells CASSLMGGSLSPQYF. CDR3 bases: TGTGCCAGCAGCTTAATGGGCGGGAGTCTATCGCCCCAGTACTTC. This chain connects TRBV7-3 to TRBJ2-5; 7 bases match TRBD2. CDR3 size: 15 residues. The V and J ends lost 1 base and 9 bases, in that order; junction bases with no gene match: 11. The germline gives CDR1 SGHTA, CDR2 FQGTGA.